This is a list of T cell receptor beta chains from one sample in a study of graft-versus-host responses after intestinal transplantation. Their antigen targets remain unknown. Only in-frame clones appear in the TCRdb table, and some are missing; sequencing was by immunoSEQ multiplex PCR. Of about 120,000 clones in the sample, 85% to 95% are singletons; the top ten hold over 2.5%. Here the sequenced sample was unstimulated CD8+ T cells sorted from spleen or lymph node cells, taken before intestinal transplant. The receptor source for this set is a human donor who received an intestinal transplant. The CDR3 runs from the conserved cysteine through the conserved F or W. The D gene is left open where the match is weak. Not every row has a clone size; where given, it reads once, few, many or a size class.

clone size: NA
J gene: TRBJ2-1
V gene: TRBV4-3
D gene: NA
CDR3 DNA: TGCGCCAGCAGCGTCGACTGGGGCAAGGATGAGCAGTTCTTC
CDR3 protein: CASSVDWGKDEQFF

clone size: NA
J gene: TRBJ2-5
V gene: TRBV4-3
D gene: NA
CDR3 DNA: TGCGCCAGCAGCCAAGATCCCGGGGTCCAAGAGACCCAGTACTTC
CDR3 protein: CASSQDPGVQETQYF

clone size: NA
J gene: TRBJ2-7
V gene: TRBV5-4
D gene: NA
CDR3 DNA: TGTGCCAGCAGCCTGGGGCGGTCCGAGCAGTACTTC
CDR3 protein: CASSLGRSEQYF

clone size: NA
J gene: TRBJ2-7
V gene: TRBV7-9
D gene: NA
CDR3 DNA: TGTGCCAGCAGCTCGGGGGTTTACGAGCAGTACTTC
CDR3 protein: CASSSGVYEQYF

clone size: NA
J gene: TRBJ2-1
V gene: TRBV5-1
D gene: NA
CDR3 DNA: TGCGCCAGCAGCCGGGACCAGCTTAGGGATGAGCAGTTCTTC
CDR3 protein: CASSRDQLRDEQFF

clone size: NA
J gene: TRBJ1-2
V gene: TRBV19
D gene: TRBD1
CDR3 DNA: TGTGCCAGTAGTGCACAGGGGTCTGGATACTATGGCTACACCTTC
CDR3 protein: CASSAQGSGYYGYTF

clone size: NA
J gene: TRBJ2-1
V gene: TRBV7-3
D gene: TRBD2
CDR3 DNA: TGTGCCAGCAGCCCCGCCCCGTATTTTCTAGCGGAGTTCTACAATGAGCAGTTCTTC
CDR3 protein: CASSPAPYFLAEFYNEQFF

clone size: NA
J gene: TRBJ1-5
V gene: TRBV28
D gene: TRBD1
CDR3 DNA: TGTGCCAGCAGTTTCTGGCAGGGGGCACGTAATCAGCCCCAGCATTTT
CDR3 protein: CASSFWQGARNQPQHF

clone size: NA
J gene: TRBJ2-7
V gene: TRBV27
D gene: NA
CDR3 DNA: TGTGCCAGCAGTTTATCGATGGGGTCCGAGCAGTACTTC
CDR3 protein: CASSLSMGSEQYF

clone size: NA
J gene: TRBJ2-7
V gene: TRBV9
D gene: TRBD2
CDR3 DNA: TGTGCCAGCAGCGTAGGAGGGAGGGGCTACGAGCAGTACTTC
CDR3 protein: CASSVGGRGYEQYF

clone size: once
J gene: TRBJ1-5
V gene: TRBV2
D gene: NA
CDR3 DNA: TGTGCCAGCAGTGGGGTAAATCAGCCCCAGCATTTT
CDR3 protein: CASSGVNQPQHF

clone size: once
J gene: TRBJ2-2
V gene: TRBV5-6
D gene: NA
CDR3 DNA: TGTGCCAGCAGCTTTACAGTTAACACCGGGGAGCTGTTTTTT
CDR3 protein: CASSFTVNTGELFF

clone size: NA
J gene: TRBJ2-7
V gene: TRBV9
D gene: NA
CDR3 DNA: TGTGCCAGCAGCGTAGGTGTCGGTACCTACGAGCAGTACTTC
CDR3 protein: CASSVGVGTYEQYF

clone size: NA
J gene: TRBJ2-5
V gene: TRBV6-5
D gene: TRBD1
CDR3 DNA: TGTGCCAGCAGACAGGGGATAGAAGAGACCCAGTACTTC
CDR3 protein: CASRQGIEETQYF

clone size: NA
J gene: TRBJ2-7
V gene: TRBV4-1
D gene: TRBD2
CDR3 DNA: TGCGCCAGCAGCCAAGAGGGAGCTAGCGGGAGTTACGAGCAGTACTTC
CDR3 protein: CASSQEGASGSYEQYF

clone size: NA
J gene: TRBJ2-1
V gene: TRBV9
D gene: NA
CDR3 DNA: TGTGCCAGCAGCGCTGAACAGCGGGTGTTCACCAATGAGCAGTTCTTC
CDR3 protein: CASSAEQRVFTNEQFF

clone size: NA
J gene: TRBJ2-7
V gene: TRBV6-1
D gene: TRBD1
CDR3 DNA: TGTGCCAGCAGTCTGGGGACAGGCGTTTCCGAGCAGTACTTC
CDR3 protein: CASSLGTGVSEQYF

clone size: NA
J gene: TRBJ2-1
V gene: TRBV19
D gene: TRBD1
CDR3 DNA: TGTGCCAGTAGCCTAACGACAGGGGGCGACAGCTACAATGAGCAGTTCTTC
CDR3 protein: CASSLTTGGDSYNEQFF